A single sample is the source of the 25 T cell receptor beta chains below, sequenced in a study of T cell responses to AZD1222 COVID-19 vaccine. Repertoires were generated with immunoSEQ multiplex PCR, while TCRdb's copy carries only in-frame clones and drops some. The sample lists 140,000 to 150,000 clones; approximately 90% were seen once. The material was peripheral blood, obtained 28 days after the second AZD1222 dose. The receptor set was obtained from an adult who received the AZD1222 COVID-19 vaccine.

V and J are TRBV5-1 and TRBJ1-6; 8 bases are a match to TRBD1. CDR1 and CDR2 from the germline V gene are SGHRS and YFSETQ. The J segment lost 8 bases and the V segment lost 4 bases, leaving 8 bases of the junction unmatched. The CDR3 is 15 amino acids. CDR3 loop: CASSPGQGGHSPLHF. The CDR3, as DNA: TGCGCCAGCAGCCCAGGACAGGGTGGGCATTCACCCCTCCACTTT.

The chain has TRBV6-5 and TRBJ1-1; D unclear. CDR3 length equals 12 residues. V dropped 4 bases and J dropped 1 base, with 4 bases sitting between them. Germline V gene data show CDR1 as MNHEY and CDR2 as SVGAGI. The CDR3 loop is CASSSGNTEAFF. The CDR3 coding sequence is TGTGCCAGCAGTTCGGGGAACACTGAAGCTTTCTTT.

The rearrangement uses TRBV5-6 and TRBJ2-4; a weak D match, TRBD2 (5 bases). Per the germline V gene, CDR1 is SGHDT and CDR2 is YYEEEE. The CDR3 loop spans 15 amino acids. The V end was cut by 1 base, the J end by 2 bases, with 10 bases between. The CDR3 DNA follows: TGTGCCAGCAGCTTGCTGACGGGGACCAAAAACATTCAGTACTTC. It codes for CASSLLTGTKNIQYF.

The chain carries TRBV20-1 and TRBJ2-3; D gene ambiguous. The ends were cut back, 6 bases at V and 5 bases at J, with 9 bases in the middle. The CDR3 runs to 11 residues. Germline CDR1 DFQATT, CDR2 SNEGSKA (reference sequence). CDR3 nucleotides: TGCAGTGCGGTGAGGATAGATACGCAGTATTTT. Translated, it gives CSAVRIDTQYF.

This chain uses TRBV18 with TRBJ2-1; the match to TRBD1 covers 8 bases. This CDR3 region has 16 residues. CDR1 and CDR2 (germline): KGHSH, LQKENI. The J segment lost 0 bases and the V segment lost 3 bases, leaving 4 bases of the junction unmatched. The CDR3 coding sequence is TGTGCCAGCTCACCGGGACAGGACCTCTCCTACAATGAGCAGTTCTTC. It codes for CASSPGQDLSYNEQFF.

V is TRBV25-1 and J is TRBJ1-2; the match to TRBD1 covers 9 bases. V was pared by 8 bases and J by 8 bases, with 3 bases of the junction left unmatched. Germline V lookup: CDR1 MGHDK, CDR2 SYGVNS. The CDR3 spans 11 residues. The CDR3 sequence is CASGTGRGYTF. The CDR3 coding sequence is TGTGCCAGCGGGACAGGGCGAGGCTACACCTTC.

The chain recombines TRBV7-3 with TRBJ2-5; 8 bases map to TRBD2. With V trimmed by 1 base and J by 1 base, 2 bases remained unmatched. Germline loops: CDR1 SGHTA, CDR2 FQGTGA. The CDR3 is 15 amino acids. Written as DNA, the CDR3 is TGTGCCAGCAGCTTAAGCCGGGGGGGCCAAGAGACCCAGTACTTC. Its translation is CASSLSRGGQETQYF.

This chain links TRBV5-1 with TRBJ2-7; D call uncertain. With 5 bases removed from V and 0 bases from J, the gap between germline ends came to 12 bases. This CDR3 region has 14 residues. Germline CDR1 and CDR2: SGHRS and YFSETQ. CDR3 in DNA: TGCGCCAGCAGGACTGACCCCGGCTCCTACGAGCAGTACTTC. Residues: CASRTDPGSYEQYF.

The chain is built from TRBV27 and TRBJ2-1; D call uncertain. The CDR3 loop spans 14 amino acids. Germline V gives CDR1 MNHEY, CDR2 SMNVEV (reference sequence). The V and J ends lost 6 bases and 4 bases respectively, with 13 bases between them. CDR3 DNA sequence: TGTGCCAGCAGCCGGATCCTACCTTACAATGAGCAGTTCTTC. Its protein product is CASSRILPYNEQFF.

This chain connects TRBV7-9 to TRBJ2-6; D is undetermined. CDR1 and CDR2 (germline): SEHNR, FQNEAQ (reference sequence). V was cut by 8 bases and J by 1 base, with 0 bases left in between. The CDR3 is 11 residues long. CDR3 bases: TGTGCCAGCTCTGGGGCCAACGTCCTGACTTTC. It translates to CASSGANVLTF.

The genes are TRBV9 and TRBJ2-2; D not certain. The V end lost 6 bases, the J end lost 3 bases, and 15 bases lay between the germline ends. Germline values: CDR1 SGDLS, CDR2 YYNGEE. This CDR3 contains 15 residues. The CDR3 DNA is TGTGCCAGCACCCTGGCGGAACCGTACACCGGGGAGCTGTTTTTT. Translation: CASTLAEPYTGELFF.

The V gene is TRBV29-1, the J gene TRBJ2-1; 9 bases fit TRBD2. The CDR3 spans 15 residues. Germline CDR1 reads SQVTM; CDR2 reads ANQGSEA. V gave up 3 bases and J gave up 6 bases; unmatched junction bases: 9. In DNA form, the CDR3 reads TGCAGCGTTGAGCGGGGTGCGGGGGGGCCCAATGAGCAGTTCTTC. As protein: CSVERGAGGPNEQFF.

The rearrangement uses TRBV7-9 and TRBJ1-4; D is unclear. The length of the CDR3 is 13 residues. CDR1 is SEHNR, CDR2 FQNEAQ, per germline (reference sequence). Trimming stripped 1 base from V and 8 bases from J, with 8 bases between. CDR3 residues: CASSLGTTEKLFF. The CDR3 nucleotides are TGTGCCAGCAGCTTAGGAACAACGGAAAAACTGTTTTTT. The complete variable domain, with remaining parts taken from reference TRBV7-9 and TRBJ1-4, reads DTGVSQNPRHKITKRGQNVTFRCDPISEHNRLYWYRQTLGQGPEFLTYFQNEAQLEKSRLLSDRFSAERPKGSFSTLEIQRTEQGDSAMYLCASSLGTTEKLFFGSGTQLSVL.

The chain joins TRBV2 to TRBJ1-4, with a possible D match to TRBD1 (5 bases). Trimming stripped 2 bases from V and 3 bases from J, with 13 bases between. In germline, CDR1 is SNHLY, CDR2 FYNNEI. The CDR3 runs 16 residues. CDR3 protein: CASSERDLGANEKLFF. The CDR3 DNA sequence: TGTGCCAGCAGTGAAAGGGATTTGGGGGCTAATGAAAAACTGTTTTTT.

This chain uses TRBV9 with TRBJ2-1; the match to TRBD2 covers 10 bases. Germline V gene data show CDR1 as SGDLS and CDR2 as YYNGEE. The CDR3 totals 15 residues. Losses at the gene ends were 4 bases for V and 7 bases for J; bases not matched to a gene: 8. The CDR3 region is CASSTSGGAGNEQFF. The CDR3 DNA reads as TGTGCCAGCAGCACAAGCGGGGGGGCCGGGAATGAGCAGTTCTTC. The full variable domain, completed using reference TRBV9 and TRBJ2-1, is DSGVTQTPKHLITATGQRVTLRCSPRSGDLSVYWYQQSLDQGLQFLIQYYNGEERAKGNILERFSAQQFPDLHSELNLSSLELGDSALYFCASSTSGGAGNEQFFGPGTRLTVL.

This sequence joins TRBV11-2 and TRBJ1-2; D not certain. The germline V gene has CDR1 SGHAT and CDR2 FQNNGV. There are 15 residues in the CDR3. The ends were cut back, 0 bases at V and 0 bases at J, with 8 bases in the middle. CDR3 in amino acids: CASSLDRKANYGYTF. In nucleotides, the CDR3 is TGTGCCAGCAGCTTAGATCGGAAAGCTAACTATGGCTACACCTTC.

The V call is TRBV5-1, the J call TRBJ2-1, with D tentatively TRBD1 or TRBD2 (5 bases each). Looked up from germline, CDR1 is SGHRS and CDR2 is YFSETQ. The V end lost 4 bases, the J end lost 8 bases, and 16 bases lay between the germline ends. The CDR3 consists of 14 residues. CDR3 loop: CASSTAGTPDEQFF. The CDR3 nucleotides are TGCGCCAGCAGCACAGCCGGGACCCCAGATGAGCAGTTCTTC.

V gene TRBV10-2 combines with J gene TRBJ2-1; 7 nucleotides align to TRBD1. The CDR3 runs to 15 residues. Germline CDR1 reads WSHSY; CDR2 reads SAAADI. The trim removed 4 bases at V and 1 base at J, leaving 4 bases unmatched. CDR3 region: CASSGGTVSYNEQFF. The CDR3 DNA sequence: TGCGCCAGCAGTGGGGGGACAGTTTCCTACAATGAGCAGTTCTTC.

V usage is TRBV18 and J usage is TRBJ2-7, with D possibly being TRBD2 (6 bases). The CDR3 totals 15 residues. Trimming cost V 6 bases and J 3 bases, with 18 bases left between them. Germline CDR1 KGHSH, CDR2 LQKENI. The CDR3, as DNA: TGTGCCAGCTCTCAAATTGGGGGGAGCAACTACGAGCAGTACTTC. Translated: CASSQIGGSNYEQYF.

This clone was picked up one time. The rearrangement uses TRBV5-1 and TRBJ2-2; 14 nucleotides line up with TRBD2. Germline V lookup: CDR1 SGHRS, CDR2 YFSETQ. The CDR3 is 18 residues long. The junction had 10 bases not matched to a gene; V was cut back by 2 bases and J by 7 bases. The CDR3 spells CASSFPTSGGDRHGELFF. DNA for the CDR3: TGCGCCAGCAGCTTCCCGACTAGCGGGGGGGATCGCCACGGGGAGCTGTTTTTT.

The CDR3 protein is CASSPQLGISYEQYF. The CDR3 DNA follows: TGTGCCAGCAGTCCTCAATTGGGAATCTCCTACGAGCAGTACTTC. This rearrangement joins TRBV6-6 to TRBJ2-7; D is uncertain. In germline, CDR1 is MNHNY, CDR2 SVGAGI (reference sequence). This CDR3 is 15 amino acids long. V dropped 5 bases and J dropped 0 bases, with 14 bases sitting between them.

This clone was recorded only once. The chain uses TRBV5-1 and TRBJ1-4; no reliable D call. CDR1 SGHRS and CDR2 YFSETQ come from the germline V gene. The CDR3 covers 15 residues. Trimming left V 0 bases short and J 4 bases short, with 10 bases between. The CDR3 DNA follows: TGCGCCAGCAGCTTGGGTGGGAGTTATAATGAAAAACTGTTTTTT. Translation gives CASSLGGSYNEKLFF. Filled out from reference TRBV5-1 and TRBJ1-4, the complete variable domain reads KAGVTQTPRYLIKTRGQQVTLSCSPISGHRSVSWYQQTPGQGLQFLFEYFSETQRNKGNFPGRFSGRQFSNSRSEMNVSTLELGDSALYLCASSLGGSYNEKLFFGSGTQLSVL.

This chain joins TRBV6-5 and TRBJ2-5, with TRBD2 matching over 7 bases. This CDR3 is built from 15 residues. V gave up 2 bases and J gave up 5 bases; unmatched junction bases: 8. Germline V gives CDR1 MNHEY, CDR2 SVGAGI. The CDR3 bases are TGTGCCAGCAGTTACGGGGGGGAGGGGACGGAGACCCAGTACTTC. It yields the protein CASSYGGEGTETQYF.

The chain uses TRBV6-6 and TRBJ2-1, with TRBD2 matching 12 bases. V lost 6 bases and J lost 7; bases outside the gene matches: 7. Germline assignment: CDR1 MNHNY and CDR2 SVGAGI (reference sequence). The CDR3 consists of 15 residues. The CDR3 region is CASSLLAGGSNEQFF. In nucleotides, the CDR3 is TGTGCCAGCAGCTTACTAGCGGGAGGCTCGAATGAGCAGTTCTTC.

This chain joins TRBV5-1 and TRBJ2-2; D not certain. The CDR3 has 15 amino acids. V was clipped by 3 bases and J by 0 bases, with 9 bases between them. Germline values: CDR1 SGHRS, CDR2 YFSETQ. The CDR3 here is CASSSDGTNTGELFF. The CDR3 bases are TGCGCCAGCAGCTCTGACGGAACGAACACCGGGGAGCTGTTTTTT.